The 18 T cell receptor beta chains in this list originate from one sample, sequenced in a study of T cells expressing NK-cell markers. Following a re-call of the 5' RACE reads, TCRdb has one entry per CDR3 protein and lacks DNA. This sample's table has roughly 420,000 distinct CDR3 sequences. Sequenced input: blood T cells: a sorted CD56 or NKG2C T cell subset, CD4+ or CD8+ T cells, or bulk PBMC T cells (not recorded which). The receptors were gathered from a woman between 18 and 75 years old in good health.

V usage is TRBV7-8 and J usage is TRBJ2-1; TCRdb reports TRBD2, a call that lacks DNA to check it against. The germline V gene encodes CDR1 SGHVS and CDR2 FQNEAQ. The CDR3 has 17 residues. The CDR3 reads CASSLGGFTSGRNEQFF.

J is TRBJ1-6 and V is TRBV20-1; absent DNA, TCRdb's TRBD1 call cannot be checked. CDR3 size: 15 residues. CDR1 and CDR2 from the germline V gene are DFQATT and SNEGSKA (reference sequence). The CDR3 protein is CSAKGRWTVTSPLHF.

V is TRBV9 and J is TRBJ2-7. This CDR3 spans 12 amino acids. In germline, CDR1 is SGDLS, CDR2 YYNGEE. CDR3 sequence: CASSDPKGEQYF.

V is TRBV11-1 and J is TRBJ2-4; TCRdb picks TRBD1, but there is no DNA to check that call. CDR3 length: 19 residues. Germline CDR1 reads SGHAT; CDR2 reads FQDESV (reference sequence). The CDR3 loop reads CASSLATVLRGQVKNIQYF.

The chain carries TRBV11-2 and TRBJ2-3; TCRdb's D call, TRBD2, is unchecked because there is no DNA. The CDR3 is 18 residues long. CDR1 is SGHAT, CDR2 FQNNGV, per germline. The CDR3 reads CASSFVIAGGPRADTQYF. The full variable domain, its missing parts supplied by reference TRBV11-2 and TRBJ2-3, is EAGVAQSPRYKIIEKRQSVAFWCNPISGHATLYWYQQILGQGPKLLIQFQNNGVVDDSQLPKDRFSAERLKGVDSTLKIQPAKLEDSAVYLCASSFVIAGGPRADTQYFGPGTRLTVL.

The gene calls are TRBV5-1 and TRBJ2-4; absent DNA, TCRdb's TRBD2 call cannot be checked. The CDR3 runs to 15 residues. The germline gives CDR1 SGHRS, CDR2 YFSETQ. The CDR3 spells CASSSTSGKLYIQYF.

The rearrangement uses TRBV5-1 and TRBJ2-3; TCRdb selects TRBD1, and the lack of DNA leaves this call unchecked. This CDR3 contains 14 residues. Germline V lookup: CDR1 SGHRS, CDR2 YFSETQ. The chain's CDR3 is CASSGGGNTDTQYF.

The chain recombines TRBV12-3 or TRBV12-4 with TRBJ1-1; there is no DNA to check the TCRdb D call of TRBD1. This CDR3 is 14 amino acids long. This CDR3 is CASTWGALGTEAFF.

The gene calls are TRBV20-1 and TRBJ2-3. CDR3 length: 15 amino acids. CDR1 DFQATT and CDR2 SNEGSKA come from the germline V gene (reference sequence). CDR3 residues: CSANQAKTITDTQYF.

This chain joins TRBV12-3 or TRBV12-4 and TRBJ2-7. CDR3 length equals 12 residues. CDR3 protein: CASALSSYEQYF.

The chain is built from TRBV3-1 and TRBJ2-5; the TCRdb call, TRBD2, lacks DNA for checking. Per the germline V gene, CDR1 is LGHDT and CDR2 is YNNKEL (reference sequence). This CDR3 comprises 16 residues. CDR3 residues: CASSQEVAAAGETQYF.

This rearrangement joins TRBV29-1 to TRBJ2-3; without DNA, the TCRdb call of TRBD1 cannot be checked. Looked up from germline, CDR1 is SQVTM and CDR2 is ANQGSEA. The CDR3 contains 17 residues. CDR3 protein: CSVPKAGVPLTSDTQYF.

The chain combines TRBV20-1 with TRBJ2-1; the D call from TCRdb, TRBD1, cannot be confirmed without DNA. Germline V gives CDR1 DFQATT, CDR2 SNEGSKA (reference sequence). This CDR3 comprises 14 residues. CDR3 sequence reads: CSATTGEVHNEQFF.

The chain links TRBV14 to TRBJ1-1; TCRdb calls TRBD1, which cannot be checked without DNA. This CDR3 spans 15 amino acids. Germline loops: CDR1 SGHDN, CDR2 FVKESK. CDR3 region: CASSQPGHIFTEAFF.

CDR3 loop: CVLGPDRGPKDTQYF. The chain carries TRBV9 and TRBJ2-3; TCRdb lists TRBD1, though no DNA is available to test this call. From germline, CDR1 is SGDLS and CDR2 YYNGEE. CDR3 size: 15 residues.

Here the CDR3 reads CASSPWATQETQYF. This chain joins TRBV12-3 or TRBV12-4 and TRBJ2-5; the D call of TRBD1 rests on TCRdb alone, since no DNA is present to check it. The CDR3 is made up of 14 amino acids.

V usage is TRBV7-8 and J usage is TRBJ2-3; the TCRdb D gene call, TRBD2, has no DNA to confirm it. Germline CDR1 is SGHVS and CDR2 is FQNEAQ. The CDR3 spans 15 residues. CDR3 loop: CASSLDSSGTDTQYF.

This chain links TRBV12-3 or TRBV12-4 with TRBJ2-5; TCRdb selects TRBD1, and the lack of DNA leaves this call unchecked. CDR3 length: 15 amino acids. The CDR3 loop is CASSLATGTAETQYF.